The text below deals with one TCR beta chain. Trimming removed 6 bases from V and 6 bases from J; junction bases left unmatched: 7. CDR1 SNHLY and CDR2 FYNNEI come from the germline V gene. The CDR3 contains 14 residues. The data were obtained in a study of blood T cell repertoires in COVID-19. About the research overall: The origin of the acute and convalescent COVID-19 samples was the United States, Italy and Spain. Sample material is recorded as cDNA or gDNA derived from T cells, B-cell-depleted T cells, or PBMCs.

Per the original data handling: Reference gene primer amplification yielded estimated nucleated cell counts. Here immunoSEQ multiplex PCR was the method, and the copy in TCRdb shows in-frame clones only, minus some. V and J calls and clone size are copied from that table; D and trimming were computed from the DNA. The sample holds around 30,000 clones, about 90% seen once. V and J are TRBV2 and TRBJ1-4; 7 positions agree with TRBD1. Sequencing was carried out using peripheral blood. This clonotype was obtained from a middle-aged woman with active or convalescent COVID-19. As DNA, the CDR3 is TGTGCCAGCAGCTCACAGGGGTTCCATGAAAAACTGTTTTTT. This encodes CASSSQGFHEKLFF.